Listed here are 4 T cell receptor beta chains from one sample, sequenced in a study of shared clonotypes between healthy human individuals. Clones were read by immunoSEQ multiplex PCR, and TCRdb kept only the in-frame ones, dropping some. Of hundreds of thousands of clones listed, approximately 95% were seen once; the top ten hold 0.055% to 0.075%. The sequencing sample was made of naive CD4+ T cells sorted from blood. Subset given: CD45RA+ positively selected. These receptors came from a woman aged 25 to 45 in good health.

The CDR3 here is CATSRGAVAGGGTDTQYF. The CDR3 DNA reads TGTGCCACCAGCAGAGGTGCTGTAGCGGGAGGAGGCACAGATACGCAGTATTTT. The chain links TRBV15 to TRBJ2-3; 10 nucleotides agree with TRBD2. This CDR3 region has 18 residues. Looked up from germline, CDR1 is LNHNV and CDR2 is YYDKDF (reference sequence). The junction had 8 bases not matched to a gene; V was cut back by 1 base and J by 1 base.

This clone is a singleton in its sample. The gene calls are TRBV7-2 and TRBJ2-5, with 7 bases fitting TRBD2. Germline CDR1 is SGHTA and CDR2 is FQGNSA. This CDR3 is built from 14 residues. V gave up 3 bases and J gave up 5 bases; unmatched junction bases: 6. CDR3 sequence (DNA): TGTGCCAGCAGCTTCGCCCTAGCGGACGAGACCCAGTACTTC. It yields the protein CASSFALADETQYF.

The V call is TRBV28, the J call TRBJ2-2; tentatively, D is TRBD2 (6 bases). This CDR3 region has 16 residues. Trimming left V 5 bases short and J 3 bases short, with 16 bases between. Germline V gene sequence: CDR1 MDHEN, CDR2 SYDVKM. The CDR3 protein is CASSPPQRVYTGELFF. The CDR3 DNA reads as TGTGCCAGCAGTCCCCCGCAGCGGGTATACACCGGGGAGCTGTTTTTT.

V gene TRBV7-9 combines with J gene TRBJ2-2; perhaps TRBD1 as D (6 bases). The V gene lost 7 bases and the J gene lost 3 bases, with 15 bases spanning the gap. The V gene's germline CDR1 is SEHNR and CDR2 FQNEAQ (reference sequence). CDR3 size: 15 residues. CDR3 sequence (DNA): TGTGCCAGCACCCCGGACAGAAAGGACACCGGGGAGCTGTTTTTT. Protein: CASTPDRKDTGELFF. Full variable domain (missing parts from reference TRBV7-9 and TRBJ2-2): DTGVSQNPRHKITKRGQNVTFRCDPISEHNRLYWYRQTLGQGPEFLTYFQNEAQLEKSRLLSDRFSAERPKGSFSTLEIQRTEQGDSAMYLCASTPDRKDTGELFFGEGSRLTVL.